The next 12 T cell receptor beta chains were all read from a single sample in a study of molecular identifiers for immune sequencing clone quantification (dated by TCRdb to about 2018). Libraries were constructed by PCR. Sequenced on a NextSeq 500. The raw public reads went through TCRdb reprocessing: fastp at Q25, MiXCR clone calling, in-frame beta chains kept. Every CDR3 protein is listed once, alongside the most common genes and DNA of its rows. Recorded for this sample are hundreds of thousands of distinct CDR3 sequences; about 25% of them occurred a single time. 0.78% of the sample lies in the top ten. Sequenced sample: naive CD8+ T cells from blood, with Jurkat cell RNA spiked in. The cell subset or site tag for this specimen amounts to: FACS-sorted CD8+CD4-CCR7+CD45RA+ naive T cells. All receptors derive from a human donor in good health. Some libraries in this study had Jurkat cell RNA spiked in.

In the case of this clonotype: A much larger clonotype is one base distant, so this may be a read error. The chain links TRBV7-6 to TRBJ2-3; D is perhaps TRBD2 (6 bases). The CDR3 length is 16 residues. CDR1 is SGHVS, CDR2 FNYEAQ, per germline. This CDR3 reads CASSLAVSPSTDMQYF. The CDR3 bases are TGTGCCAGCAGTTTAGCGGTTTCGCCTAGCACAGATATGCAGTATTTT.

The chain carries TRBV28 and TRBJ1-1; TRBD1 matches 8 bases. V lost 7 bases and J lost 5; bases outside the gene matches: 6. Germline CDR1 and CDR2: MDHEN and SYDVKM. This CDR3 region has 13 residues. CDR3 sequence (DNA): TGTGCCAGCATTAAGTACAGGGGGACTGAAGCTTTCTTT. Amino acids: CASIKYRGTEAFF.

Concerning this clonotype: A read error is possible here, since a much larger clone lies one base away. The V and J genes are TRBV7-9 and TRBJ2-5, with D perhaps matching TRBD1 (5 bases). The CDR3 contains 15 residues. CDR1 SEHNR and CDR2 FQNEAQ come from the germline V gene (reference sequence). The CDR3 bases are TGTGGCAGCAGCCCGACTGGGGCTAACATAGGGACCCAGTACTTC. This codes for CGSSPTGANIGTQYF. The full variable domain, rest sourced from reference TRBV7-9 and TRBJ2-5, is DTGVSQNPRHKITKRGQNVTFRCDPISEHNRLYWYRQTLGQGPEFLTYFQNEAQLEKSRLLSDRFSAERPKGSFSTLEIQRTEQGDSAMYLCGSSPTGANIGTQYFGPGTRLLVL.

With respect to this clonotype: A read error may explain this, as a much larger clone is one base away. The V call is TRBV28, the J call TRBJ1-1, with unresolved D. With 11 bases removed from V and 0 bases from J, the gap between germline ends came to 10 bases. CDR3 size: 12 residues. The germline V gene encodes CDR1 MDHEN and CDR2 SYDVKM. CDR3 coding DNA: TGTGCCGTTGCGAGGCTGAACACTGAAGCTTTCTTT. This encodes CAVARLNTEAFF.

V usage is TRBV7-9 and J usage is TRBJ1-4; D gene unclear. This CDR3 comprises 15 residues. V was clipped by 5 bases and J by 0 bases, with 10 bases between them. Germline lookup yields CDR1 SEHNR and CDR2 FQNEAQ (reference sequence). CDR3 protein: CASSPGDATNEKLFF. CDR3 nucleotide sequence: TGTGCCAGCAGCCCCGGGGATGCAACTAATGAAAAACTGTTTTTT.

The J gene is TRBJ2-5, the V gene TRBV11-3, with 7 positions matching TRBD1. V was clipped by 5 bases and J by 4 bases; unmatched bases: 4. In germline, CDR1 is SGHNT, CDR2 YENEEA. The CDR3 loop spans 13 amino acids. The CDR3 nucleotides read TGTGCCAGCAGCCTGACAGGGATAGAGACCCAGTACTTC. Its translation is CASSLTGIETQYF.

Regarding this clonotype: A read error may account for a junction end that differs from germline. The genes are TRBV11-2 and TRBJ2-1; no firm D call. CDR1 SGHAT and CDR2 FQNNGV come from the germline V gene. This CDR3 region has 13 residues. The CDR3 coding sequence is TGTGCCAGCAGCTTAAAGCTTTCCGATGAGCTGTTCTTC. It encodes CASSLKLSDELFF.

This clonotype showed up just a few times. The genes are TRBV27 and TRBJ1-6; tentative D call: TRBD1 (6 bases). V was cut by 5 bases and J by 3 bases, with 20 bases left in between. The CDR3 has 18 amino acids. CDR1 MNHEY and CDR2 SMNVEV come from the germline V gene (reference sequence). The CDR3 sequence is CASSINPMDSFYNSPLHF. In DNA, the CDR3 is TGTGCCAGCAGTATCAACCCTATGGACAGTTTCTATAATTCACCCCTCCACTTT.

Ten or more counts support this clonotype. V is TRBV20-1 and J is TRBJ1-1, with a tentative D call TRBD1 (5 bases). From germline, CDR1 is DFQATT and CDR2 SNEGSKA (reference sequence). V shed 2 bases and J shed 3 bases, with 10 bases lying between them. The CDR3 extends over 13 amino acids. The CDR3 DNA follows: TGCAGTGCTAGACAGGGTTTGTACACTGAAGCTTTCTTT. It specifies CSARQGLYTEAFF.

The chain is built from TRBV19 and TRBJ2-1, with 9 positions matching TRBD2. Looked up from germline, CDR1 is LNHDA and CDR2 is SQIVND (reference sequence). CDR3 length: 15 residues. The ends lost 6 bases at V and 4 bases at J; junction bases unmatched: 7. The CDR3 nucleotides are TGTGCCAGTAGCCGCTGGGCGGGGGGGTACAATGAGCAGTTCTTC. Amino acids: CASSRWAGGYNEQFF.

This clonotype was found a few times. CDR3 sequence: CASSPVVTGDNEQYF. DNA for the CDR3: TGTGCCAGCAGCCCCGTGGTGACAGGGGACAACGAGCAGTACTTC. The chain links TRBV7-9 to TRBJ2-7; TRBD1 matches 8 bases. J lost 5 bases, V lost 5 bases, and 11 bases had no gene match. Germline lookup yields CDR1 SEHNR and CDR2 FQNEAQ (reference sequence). This CDR3 region has 15 residues.

The table lists this clonotype with a count of one. A much larger clone is a single base away; this may be a read error. The V call is TRBV29-1, the J call TRBJ1-5; the D is unclear. Germline V gene sequence: CDR1 SQVTM, CDR2 ANQGSEA. The length of the CDR3 is 14 residues. CDR3 loop: CSVVLLNSNQPRHF. The CDR3 coding sequence is TGCAGCGTCGTCTTGCTTAATAGCAATCAGCCCCGGCATTTT. Looking up the rest from reference TRBV29-1 and TRBJ1-5 gives the full variable domain: SAVISQKPSRDICQRGTSLTIQCQVDSQVTMMFWYRQQPGQSLTLIATANQGSEATYESGFVIDKFPISRPNLTFSTLTVSNMSPEDSSIYLCSVVLLNSNQPRHFGDGTRLSIL.